This TCR beta chain was retrieved from a study of a mutant IDH1 vaccine in newly diagnosed glioma. Study information: Treated patients were roughly 62% male, roughly 40% female, mean age about 43 years. Visit V12 was at week 35; visit V13 was at week 47.

Time point described: week 47, end of study. Every vaccine dose comprised 300 ug of mutant IDH1 20-mer peptide plus topical imiquimod. Study-wide findings and caveats: Apparently unrelated to pseudoprogression were changes in the top peripheral T cell clonotypes.

Note on this clone: Its target is unknown.

The germline CDR1 and CDR2 sequences are MNHEY and SVGAGI. V was pared by 1 base and J by 17 bases, with 9 bases between. The CDR3 is made up of 11 amino acids. The protocol was immunoSEQ multiplex PCR, while the TCRdb copy is restricted to in-frame clones and leaves out a portion. Among just over 60,000 clones, roughly four fifths were seen once, and the ten largest hold 3.5% to 4%. The chain uses TRBV6-5 and TRBJ1-6; D remains unclear. The sample was PBMCs, taken from a glioma patient whose treatment included an IDH1 peptide vaccine. The TCR comes from a man aged 25-45 years with glioma. The CDR3 DNA follows: TGTGCCAGCAGTTACTGGACCCTCATCCACTTT. Translation gives CASSYWTLIHF.